Listed below are T cell receptor beta chains from one sample, sequenced in a study of blood T cells in healthy people across ages. TCRdb redid the calling of the 5' RACE reads with MiXCR, one entry per CDR3 protein. Of 550,000 to 600,000 distinct CDR3 sequences in the sample, 25% to 30% were seen once. Material for sequencing was blood. Every receptor here comes from a woman in her seventies in good health. The CDR3 runs from the conserved cysteine through the conserved F or W. Size values are once, few and many counts, or a class for expanded clones, and some rows have none.

TRBJ2-1	.	TRBV12-5	CASGLVRGGSYNEQFF
TRBJ2-1	few	TRBV4-3	CASSQVQGASSYNEQFF
TRBJ2-2	.	TRBV5-4	CASSAGLAGKNTGELFF
TRBJ2-3	few	TRBV6-2/TRBV6-3	CATTSGYTDTQYF
TRBJ2-2	.	TRBV11-2	CASSLGGQGGGNAGELFF
TRBJ2-7	.	TRBV7-2	CASSRGTPRDEQYF
TRBJ2-3	few	TRBV20-1	CSARAGGPDTQYF
TRBJ2-5	.	TRBV2	CARTSGGETQYF
TRBJ1-2	.	TRBV6-1	CASSDYRAGGFF
TRBJ1-1	.	TRBV7-2	CASSFSGAGETEAFF
TRBJ1-1	.	TRBV6-6	CASRGGAWSEAFF
TRBJ2-5	few	TRBV6-7	CASSYTLAGGRETQYF
TRBJ2-5	few	TRBV9	CASSDRTGQETQYF
.	few	TRBV3-1	CASSQGEVKETQYF
TRBJ1-3	.	TRBV2	CASSSSSSGNTIYF
TRBJ2-3	.	TRBV20-1	CSAPKATVATDTQYF
TRBJ1-2	.	TRBV9	CASSVAGYGYTF
TRBJ1-2	.	TRBV28	CATSSPGDYGYTF
.	.	TRBV10-3	CAISESPSGSYNEQFF
TRBJ2-1	few	TRBV7-2	CASSLVQGVRFF
TRBJ2-6	.	TRBV20-1	CSARELPGRGADVLTF
TRBJ2-3	.	TRBV4-3	CASSPVRASTDTQYF
TRBJ2-6	few	TRBV20-1	CSAARQGDYSSGANVLTF
TRBJ2-5	.	TRBV7-8	CASSSSRGDQYF
.	few	TRBV14	CASSPQEGNEQFF
.	.	TRBV10-3	CAISELTSGEEEGSYNEQFF
TRBJ2-5	few	TRBV12-3/TRBV12-4	CASRGSVGEKETQYF
TRBJ1-4	few	TRBV13	CASSPGQGIEKLFF
TRBJ2-5	few	TRBV3-1	CASSLQLKETQYF
TRBJ2-1	few	TRBV6-2/TRBV6-3	CASSLRTSRYNEQFF
TRBJ1-2	.	TRBV27	CASSLYPRDGYTF
TRBJ2-7	few	TRBV7-2	CASSLKCSISSGGSYEQYF
TRBJ1-4	.	TRBV7-2	CASSLGQGRVANEKLFF
TRBJ2-2	few	TRBV3-1	CASSPEHGELFF
TRBJ2-1	.	TRBV20-1	CSASPGGLGREQFF
TRBJ1-2	few	TRBV12-3/TRBV12-4	CASRPQGAIGYTF
TRBJ2-4	few	TRBV19	CASSIVGGASGTGKNIQYF
TRBJ2-1	.	TRBV5-1	CATGSGSSYNEQFF
TRBJ1-2	.	TRBV6-6	CASSYSLVNYGYTF
TRBJ1-2	few	TRBV6-5	CASSYSIGTDYEYGYTF
TRBJ2-1	few	TRBV7-6	CASSLAYGGGASNEQFF
TRBJ2-4	.	TRBV6-1	CASSVRAAKNIQYF
TRBJ1-4	.	TRBV7-2	CASSPGQGRNEKLFF
TRBJ1-6	many	TRBV5-1	CASSLGVYNSPLHF
TRBJ2-5	.	TRBV9	CASSSYGATAETQYF
TRBJ1-2	.	TRBV11-2	CASSLGGTTYYGYTF
TRBJ1-2	.	TRBV30	CAWVTGGDGYTF
TRBJ2-5	.	TRBV20-1	CSARSPTSGEETQYF
TRBJ1-1	.	TRBV11-3	CASSPPRGLPEAFF
TRBJ2-1	.	TRBV3-1	CASSLRGATNEQFF
TRBJ2-3	.	TRBV5-1	CASSYSLGDTQYF